A selection of T cell receptor beta chains follows, all from one sample in a study of regulatory T cells in long-lasting Graves disease. MiXCR, run by TCRdb on the multiplex PCR reads, gives a single entry per CDR3 protein. The sample contains 300,000 to 350,000 distinct CDR3 sequences, less than 20% of which appear only once. Sequenced material: peripheral blood mononuclear cells (PBMCs), taken when the disease was refractory, from a patient treated with antithyroid drugs. The receptors were sampled from a female donor with Graves disease. Both conserved end residues are part of each CDR3. The order of the fields is V gene, D gene, clone size, J gene, CDR3 DNA, CDR3 protein. The D gene is left open where the match is weak. Rows may omit the clone size; those that give it use once, few, many or a size class.

V: TRBV18
D: TRBD2
size: .
J: TRBJ2-7
DNA: TGTGCCAGCTCAACGCGGGGGGAAAACGAGCAGTACTTC
CDR3: CASSTRGENEQYF

V: TRBV14
D: .
size: .
J: TRBJ2-5
DNA: TGTGCCAGCAGCCATCAACAGGGAGAGACCCAGTACTTC
CDR3: CASSHQQGETQYF

V: TRBV7-8
D: .
size: .
J: TRBJ1-4
DNA: TGTGCCAGCAGCTTTGGGGGAATTAATGAAAAACTGTTTTTT
CDR3: CASSFGGINEKLFF

V: TRBV24-1
D: .
size: .
J: TRBJ1-2
DNA: TGTGCCACCAGTTCTCCGGATTATGGCTACGCCTTC
CDR3: CATSSPDYGYAF

V: TRBV6-2/TRBV6-3
D: TRBD1
size: few
J: TRBJ1-3
DNA: TGTGCCAGCAGTTTTGCAGGGGGGTACACCATATATTTT
CDR3: CASSFAGGYTIYF

V: TRBV6-1
D: .
size: many
J: TRBJ1-2
DNA: TGTGCCAGCAGTGAGTCGGCAGATGGTTATGGCTACACCTTC
CDR3: CASSESADGYGYTF

V: TRBV28
D: .
size: many
J: TRBJ1-1
DNA: TGTGCCAGCGGCGGGGTGAACAAAGGGCCTGAAGCTTTCTTT
CDR3: CASGGVNKGPEAFF

V: TRBV12-5
D: TRBD1
size: many
J: TRBJ2-7
DNA: TGTGCTAGTGGTTTGGTCCGGGGACAGGGGTTCTACGAGCAGTACTTC
CDR3: CASGLVRGQGFYEQYF

V: TRBV19
D: TRBD1
size: .
J: TRBJ1-2
DNA: TGTGCCAGTAGACTAGGGGGCGCGATCTATGGCTACACCTTC
CDR3: CASRLGGAIYGYTF

V: TRBV5-6
D: .
size: .
J: TRBJ1-2
DNA: TGTGCCAGCAGCCCCGACGGACGGGGAAACTATGGCTACACCTTC
CDR3: CASSPDGRGNYGYTF

V: TRBV20-1
D: TRBD1
size: .
J: TRBJ1-1
DNA: TGCAGTGCTAGGCCGACAGGGGGAGGCACTGAAGCTTTCTTT
CDR3: CSARPTGGGTEAFF